Following are 20 T cell receptor beta chains from one sample sequenced in a study of T cells after yellow fever vaccination. TCRdb re-called the 5' RACE reads through MiXCR, storing one row per CDR3 protein. Altogether nearly 550,000 distinct CDR3 sequences are present, less than 20% being singletons, with the ten largest covering roughly an eighth. Here the sequenced sample was PBMCs, taken 15 days after the yellow fever booster vaccination. All receptors derive from a man aged 25 to 40 who received the YFV17D yellow fever vaccine.

J is TRBJ1-1 and V is TRBV29-1; D is perhaps TRBD1 (5 bases). Trimming stripped 2 bases from V and 1 base from J, with 8 bases between. The CDR3 is made up of 13 amino acids. From germline, CDR1 is SQVTM and CDR2 ANQGSEA. The CDR3: CSVERQGNTEAFF. CDR3 in DNA: TGCAGCGTTGAAAGGCAGGGGAACACTGAAGCTTTCTTT.

This clonotype appeared a few times. V is TRBV4-3 and J is TRBJ2-3, with D hard to call. Trimming cost V 1 base and J 6 bases, with 8 bases left between them. The germline CDR1 and CDR2 sequences are LGHNA and YSLEER. This CDR3 is built from 13 residues. DNA for the CDR3: TGCGCCAGCAGCCAAGTGGTCGGCGATACGCAGTATTTT. Its translation is CASSQVVGDTQYF.

The chain employs TRBV12-3 or TRBV12-4 and TRBJ2-1; D gene uncertain. V lost 5 bases and J lost 9, with 11 bases in between. There are 12 residues in the CDR3. The CDR3 DNA sequence: TGTGCCAGCAGTCTCACTGTGAGTGAGCAGTTCTTC. It is translated as CASSLTVSEQFF.

This chain joins TRBV20-1 and TRBJ2-5; TRBD2 matches 8 bases. The ends lost 6 bases at V and 4 bases at J; junction bases unmatched: 16. CDR1 is DFQATT, CDR2 SNEGSKA, per germline (reference sequence). The CDR3 totals 16 residues. This chain's CDR3 is CSAHLPAGASAETQYF. CDR3 DNA sequence: TGCAGTGCGCATCTCCCAGCGGGAGCGTCAGCAGAGACCCAGTACTTC.

This clonotype was recorded many times. V and J are TRBV18 and TRBJ2-5; no clear D. Trimming cost V 8 bases and J 5 bases, with 12 bases left between them. The CDR3 sequence is 12 residues long. Per the germline V gene, CDR1 is KGHSH and CDR2 is LQKENI. The CDR3 is CASSPEWETQYF. The CDR3 region has the DNA TGTGCCAGCAGCCCCGAATGGGAGACCCAGTACTTC.

This clonotype has just a few counts. The chain uses TRBV11-2 and TRBJ2-1, with 9 bases matching TRBD2. This CDR3 is built from 15 residues. Germline values: CDR1 SGHAT, CDR2 FQNNGV. The J segment lost 9 bases and the V segment lost 8 bases, leaving 14 bases of the junction unmatched. The CDR3 loop reads CASGDSGSPGPEQFF. The CDR3 bases are TGTGCCAGCGGGGATAGCGGGAGTCCCGGGCCTGAGCAGTTCTTC.

The gene calls are TRBV6-2 or TRBV6-3 and TRBJ2-1, with D unclear. The CDR3 is 13 amino acids. Trimming pared 7 bases from V and 9 bases from J, leaving 16 bases between. Germline CDR1 and CDR2: MNHEY and SVGEGT. This CDR3 is CASTLTQIGEQFF. The CDR3, as DNA: TGTGCCAGCACCTTGACCCAAATCGGTGAGCAGTTCTTC.

V and J are TRBV5-1 and TRBJ2-1; D not certain. The V gene's germline CDR1 is SGHRS and CDR2 YFSETQ. The CDR3 contains 17 residues. V was pared by 4 bases and J by 3 bases, with 20 bases between. The CDR3 loop is CASSKDPLGFDYNEQFF. Written as DNA, the CDR3 is TGCGCCAGCAGCAAGGATCCGTTGGGTTTTGACTACAATGAGCAGTTCTTC. The full variable domain, with the rest looked up from reference TRBV5-1 and TRBJ2-1, is KAGVTQTPRYLIKTRGQQVTLSCSPISGHRSVSWYQQTPGQGLQFLFEYFSETQRNKGNFPGRFSGRQFSNSRSEMNVSTLELGDSALYLCASSKDPLGFDYNEQFFGPGTRLTVL.

The sample holds one count of this clonotype. Given the absence of the conserved phenylalanine or tryptophan at the CDR3 end, a read error is likely. V gene TRBV4-2 combines with J gene TRBJ2-2, with unresolved D. Germline V gene sequence: CDR1 LGHNA, CDR2 YNFKEQ. The CDR3 loop spans 14 amino acids. V dropped 8 bases and J dropped 4 bases, with 14 bases sitting between them. The CDR3 DNA follows: TGTGCCAGCGGCCCCGAGCGCCTCACCGGGGAGCTGTTTTGT. It encodes CASGPERLTGELFC.

The V call is TRBV29-1, the J call TRBJ2-3; D tentatively fits TRBD1 or TRBD2 (6 bases each). CDR3 length equals 13 residues. Trimming shortened V by 4 bases and J by 3 bases, and 11 bases separated the two germline ends. In germline, CDR1 is SQVTM, CDR2 ANQGSEA. In DNA form, the CDR3 reads TGCAGCGTTGGAGGGGGGATGACAGATACGCAGTATTTT. It yields the protein CSVGGGMTDTQYF.

CDR3 sequence reads: CASSTFRVSMNTEAFF. CDR3 coding DNA: TGTGCCAGCAGCACATTCAGGGTTTCCATGAACACTGAAGCTTTCTTT. V usage is TRBV7-9 and J usage is TRBJ1-1, with a tentative D call TRBD1 (5 bases). Trimming stripped 5 bases from V and 0 bases from J, with 16 bases between. CDR1 SEHNR and CDR2 FQNEAQ come from the germline V gene (reference sequence). The CDR3 covers 16 residues.

This clonotype has more than one count but fewer than ten. The genes are TRBV19 and TRBJ2-7; 9 bases agree with TRBD2. The CDR3 has 16 residues. Germline assignment: CDR1 LNHDA and CDR2 SQIVND (reference sequence). The V gene end was trimmed by 4 bases and the J gene end by 2 bases; junction bases not matched to a gene: 9. The CDR3 is CASSTGSSGGTYEQYF. The DNA of the CDR3 is TGTGCCAGTAGTACCGGTTCGAGCGGGGGGACCTACGAGCAGTACTTC. The full variable domain, in which reference TRBV19 and TRBJ2-7 provide the parts outside the CDR3, is DGGITQSPKYLFRKEGQNVTLSCEQNLNHDAMYWYRQDPGQGLRLIYYSQIVNDFQKGDIAEGYSVSREKKESFPLTVTSAQKNPTAFYLCASSTGSSGGTYEQYFGPGTRLTVT.

The chain combines TRBV13 with TRBJ2-2, with D perhaps matching TRBD1 or TRBD2 (5 bases each). The V end lost 8 bases, the J end lost 4 bases, and 11 bases lay between the germline ends. The CDR3 consists of 13 residues. Germline V gene sequence: CDR1 PRHDT, CDR2 FYEKMQ (reference sequence). The chain's CDR3 is CASRPGTTGELFF. Here the CDR3 DNA reads TGTGCCAGCCGACCCGGGACCACCGGGGAGCTGTTTTTT.

The chain recombines TRBV10-3 with TRBJ2-1; 13 bases line up with TRBD2. The V gene end was trimmed by 10 bases and the J gene end by 7 bases; junction bases not matched to a gene: 7. Germline CDR1 ENHRY, CDR2 SYGVKD. This CDR3 has 14 residues. CDR3: CASETSGRLNEQFF. The CDR3 DNA follows: TGTGCCAGCGAGACTAGCGGGAGGCTGAATGAGCAGTTCTTC.

This clonotype was detected a few times. The gene calls are TRBV7-3 and TRBJ2-5; 15 nucleotides match TRBD2. The junction had 9 bases not matched to a gene; V was cut back by 5 bases and J by 5 bases. The CDR3 contains 17 residues. Germline V gene lookup returns CDR1 SGHTA and CDR2 FQGTGA. CDR3 DNA sequence: TGTGCCAGCAGCCCAAAAGGACTAGCGGGAGGGGGGGAGACCCAGTACTTC. As protein: CASSPKGLAGGGETQYF. Using reference TRBV7-3 and TRBJ2-5 for the parts outside the CDR3, the full variable domain is GAGVSQTPSNKVTEKGKYVELRCDPISGHTALYWYRQSLGQGPEFLIYFQGTGAADDSGLPNDRFFAVRPEGSVSTLKIQRTERGDSAVYLCASSPKGLAGGGETQYFGPGTRLLVL.

This clonotype came up many times. The CDR3 DNA sequence: TGCAGCGTTGATCCTGGGGAGACCCAGTACTTC. Its protein is CSVDPGETQYF. The chain has TRBV29-1 and TRBJ2-5; no reliable D call. The CDR3 is 11 residues long. CDR1 SQVTM and CDR2 ANQGSEA come from the germline V gene. V was pared by 3 bases and J by 5 bases, with 7 bases between. Full variable domain (remainder filled in from reference TRBV29-1 and TRBJ2-5): SAVISQKPSRDICQRGTSLTIQCQVDSQVTMMFWYRQQPGQSLTLIATANQGSEATYESGFVIDKFPISRPNLTFSTLTVSNMSPEDSSIYLCSVDPGETQYFGPGTRLLVL.

This chain joins TRBV28 and TRBJ2-2; possible D gene TRBD1, 5 bases. V was shortened by 7 bases and J by 0 bases, with 15 bases between the two germline ends. Per the germline V gene, CDR1 is MDHEN and CDR2 is SYDVKM. This CDR3 has 16 amino acids. The chain's CDR3 is CASNSHRPPNTGELFF. CDR3 nucleotide sequence: TGTGCCAGCAATTCTCACAGGCCCCCGAACACCGGGGAGCTGTTTTTT.

V is TRBV6-5 and J is TRBJ2-1, with a tentative D call TRBD2 (5 bases). From germline, CDR1 is MNHEY and CDR2 SVGAGI. The CDR3 contains 14 residues. Trimming cost V 4 bases and J 14 bases, with 21 bases left between them. CDR3 residues: CASSSVGREGSKFF. CDR3 coding DNA: TGTGCCAGCAGTTCCGTCGGACGCGAGGGTAGCAAGTTCTTC.

The chain has TRBV2 and TRBJ2-5, with TRBD2 as a possible D gene (5 bases). There are 13 residues in the CDR3. Trimming removed 8 bases at V and 0 bases at J, with 10 bases between. Germline V gene sequence: CDR1 SNHLY, CDR2 FYNNEI. The CDR3: CASESGNQETQYF. CDR3 DNA sequence: TGTGCCAGCGAGTCGGGGAACCAAGAGACCCAGTACTTC. Complete variable domain (other parts from reference TRBV2 and TRBJ2-5): EPEVTQTPSHQVTQMGQEVILRCVPISNHLYFYWYRQILGQKVEFLVSFYNNEISEKSEIFDDQFSVERPDGSNFTLKIRSTKLEDSAMYFCASESGNQETQYFGPGTRLLVL.

The CDR3 region has the DNA TGTGCCAGTAGCACAACCAGACAGGGACCCTACTCTGGGGCCAACGTCCTGACTTTC. Translating gives CASSTTRQGPYSGANVLTF. The V gene is TRBV19, the J gene TRBJ2-6; 7 nucleotides align to TRBD1. The V and J ends lost 6 bases and 0 bases, in that order; junction bases with no gene match: 14. This CDR3 comprises 19 residues. Looked up from germline, CDR1 is LNHDA and CDR2 is SQIVND (reference sequence).